The entry that follows covers one TCR beta chain sequence. This specimen belongs to a study of spatial heterogeneity in lung cancer. Time point described: sample taken at primary tumor resection. Whole RNA came from tumor, nontumor lung or frozen PBMC and was sequenced without being sorted. TCRdb analysed the 5' RACE reads with MiXCR anew, one entry per CDR3 protein. The data contain around 12,000 distinct CDR3 sequences, roughly an eighth of them singletons. The V and J ends lost 0 bases and 5 bases respectively, with 14 bases between them. Germline loops: CDR1 SGHRS, CDR2 YFSETQ. The CDR3 has 15 residues.

The V and J genes are TRBV5-1 and TRBJ1-1; D ambiguous. The input for sequencing was PBMCs, taken at surgery. This receptor was identified in a female donor with early-stage non-small cell lung cancer. The CDR3 nucleotides are TGCGCCAGCAGCTTGGATGCAGGCCTCTCGACTGAAGCTTTCTTT. This encodes CASSLDAGLSTEAFF.